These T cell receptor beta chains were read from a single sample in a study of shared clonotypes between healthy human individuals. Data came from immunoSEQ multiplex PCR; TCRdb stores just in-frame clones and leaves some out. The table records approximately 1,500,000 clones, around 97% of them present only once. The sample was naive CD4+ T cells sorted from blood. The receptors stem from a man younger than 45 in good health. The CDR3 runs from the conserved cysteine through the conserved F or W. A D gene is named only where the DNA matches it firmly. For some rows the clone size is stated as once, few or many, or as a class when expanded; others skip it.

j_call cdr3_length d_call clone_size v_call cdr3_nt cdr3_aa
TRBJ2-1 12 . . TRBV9 TGTGCCAGCAGCGTAGGGGGCTATGAGCAGTTCTTC CASSVGGYEQFF
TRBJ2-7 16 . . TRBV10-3 TGTGCCATCAGTGAGTTCTCCGCAGGGAAGGGCTACGAGCAGTACTTC CAISEFSAGKGYEQYF
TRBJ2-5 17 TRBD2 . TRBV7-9 TGTGCCAGCAGCTTAGAAGCCGGGACTAGCGGGAGTGAGACCCAGTACTTC CASSLEAGTSGSETQYF
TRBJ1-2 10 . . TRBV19 TGTGCCAGTAGTAAAGCAGTCTACACCTTC CASSKAVYTF
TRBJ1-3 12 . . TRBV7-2 TGTGCCAGCAGCTTACCTGGAAACACCATATATTTT CASSLPGNTIYF
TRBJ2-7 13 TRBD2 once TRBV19 TGTGCCAGTACTCACCGAGCGGGATACGAGCAGTACTTC CASTHRAGYEQYF
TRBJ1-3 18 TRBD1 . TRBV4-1 TGCGCCAGCAGCCAACGGGGGGACAGGCCGACCTCTGGAAACACCATATATTTT CASSQRGDRPTSGNTIYF
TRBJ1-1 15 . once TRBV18 TGTGCCAGCTCACCCTCCGAAATCTCCTACACTGAAGCTTTCTTT CASSPSEISYTEAFF
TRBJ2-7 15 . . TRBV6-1 TGTGCCAGCAGTGAAGGGGGAACAGCCTTCTACGAGCAGTACTTC CASSEGGTAFYEQYF
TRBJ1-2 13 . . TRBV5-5 TGTGCCAGCAGTCTGAAGGGGGACTATGGCTACACCTTC CASSLKGDYGYTF
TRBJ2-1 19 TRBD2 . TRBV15 TGTGCCACCAGCAGCGGGTCCGGGACTAGCGGGAGCTCCTACAATGAGCAGTTCTTC CATSSGSGTSGSSYNEQFF
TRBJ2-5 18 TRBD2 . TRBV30 TGTGCCTGGAGCGCACATAGCGGGAGGGCCGAATTCCAAGAGACCCAGTACTTC CAWSAHSGRAEFQETQYF
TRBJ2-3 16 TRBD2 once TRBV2 TGTGCCAGCAGGGCGACTAGCGGGCATAGCACAGATACGCAGTATTTT CASRATSGHSTDTQYF
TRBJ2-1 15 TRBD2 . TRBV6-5 TGTGCCAGCAGTTACGTGGGAGGGCCTGGCAATGAGCAGTTCTTC CASSYVGGPGNEQFF
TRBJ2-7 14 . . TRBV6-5 TGTGCCAGCAGTTACTCCGAGGGGGCCTACGAGCAGTACTTC CASSYSEGAYEQYF
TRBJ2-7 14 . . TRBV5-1 TGCGCCAGCAGCTTGGTGCAGGGGACCCACGAGCAGTACTTC CASSLVQGTHEQYF
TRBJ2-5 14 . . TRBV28 TGTGCCAGCAGTTCCCCCGGGAACCAAGAGACCCAGTACTTC CASSSPGNQETQYF
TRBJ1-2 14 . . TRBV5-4 TGTGCCAGCAGCCCGGCACAACTACTTTATGGCTACACCTTC CASSPAQLLYGYTF
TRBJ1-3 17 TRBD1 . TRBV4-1 TGCGCCAGCAGCCAACTCAGTACAGGGGGTTCGGGAAACACCATATATTTT CASSQLSTGGSGNTIYF
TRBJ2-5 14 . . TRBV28 TGTGCCAGCAGCCAAAAACTCGCCCCGGGGACCCAGTACTTC CASSQKLAPGTQYF
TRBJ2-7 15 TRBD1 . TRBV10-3 TGTGCCATCAGTGAGTCGGGACAGGCCACCTACGAGCAGTACTTC CAISESGQATYEQYF
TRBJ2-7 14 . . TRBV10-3 TGTGCCATCAGTGGGTCGGGGACCAGCTACGAGCAGTACTTC CAISGSGTSYEQYF
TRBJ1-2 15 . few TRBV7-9 TGTGCCAGCAGCTTAGGGTCGCTGCCGGGAGATGGCTACACCTTC CASSLGSLPGDGYTF
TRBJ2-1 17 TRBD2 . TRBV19 TGTGCCAGTAGTTGGCTAGCGGGAAGGCTTTCCTACAATGAGCAGTTCTTC CASSWLAGRLSYNEQFF
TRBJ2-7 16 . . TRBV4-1 TGCGCCAGCAGCCAAGATTCCGGGACCCTGACCTACGAGCAGTACTTC CASSQDSGTLTYEQYF
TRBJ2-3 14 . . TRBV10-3 TGTGCCATCAGGGCCCCAGGGGTCACAGATACGCAGTATTTT CAIRAPGVTDTQYF
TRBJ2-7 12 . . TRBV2 TGTGCCAGCACTCAGGAAATCCGCGAGCAGTACTTC CASTQEIREQYF
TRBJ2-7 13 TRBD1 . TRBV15 TGTGCCACCAGCCGTCCCGGGACAGATGAGCAGTACTTC CATSRPGTDEQYF
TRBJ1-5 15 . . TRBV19 TGTGCCAGTAGTGCCAGACAGTTTAGCAATCAGCCCCAGCATTTT CASSARQFSNQPQHF
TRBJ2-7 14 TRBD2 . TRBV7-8 TGTGCCAGCAGCCCCAGCGGGGGGGCTTACGAGCAGTACTTC CASSPSGGAYEQYF
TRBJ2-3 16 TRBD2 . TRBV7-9 TGTGCCAGCAGCTTCTTAGCGGGTGGTAGTACAGATACGCAGTATTTT CASSFLAGGSTDTQYF
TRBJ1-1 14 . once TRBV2 TGTGCCAGCAGTGACAGAGGAAGGAACACTGAAGCTTTCTTT CASSDRGRNTEAFF
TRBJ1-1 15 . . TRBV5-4 TGTGCCAGCAGCTTGGAAGGGGCGCTTAACACTGAAGCTTTCTTT CASSLEGALNTEAFF
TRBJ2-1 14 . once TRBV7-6 TGTGCCAGCAGCAGGCCCCCTAAGGACAATGAGCAGTTCTTC CASSRPPKDNEQFF
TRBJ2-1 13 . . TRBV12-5 TGTGCTAGTGGTTTGCTGACTAGTTCCCAAGTAGTCTTC CASGLLTSSQVVF
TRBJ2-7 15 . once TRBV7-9 TGTGCCAGCAGCTTCAGGGAAATTAAGGGTTACGAGCAGTACTTC CASSFREIKGYEQYF
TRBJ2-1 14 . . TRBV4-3 TGCGCCAGCAGCCTAAGGGTAGTATCCAATGAGCAGTTCTTC CASSLRVVSNEQFF